Listed below are T cell receptor beta chains from one sample, sequenced in a study of blood T cell repertoires in COVID-19. The table came from immunoSEQ multiplex PCR; TCRdb's copy has only in-frame clones and leaves some out. Of around 230,000 clones listed, over 80% are singletons. Sequencing was done on a sample of peripheral blood. The receptors shown here come from a man in his forties with acute or convalescent COVID-19. CDR3s include the opening cysteine and the closing phenylalanine or tryptophan. D genes are given only for firm matches. The size of a clone is reported for some rows only, either as once, few or many, or as a class for expanded clones.

V: TRBV6-5
size: .
D: TRBD1
J: TRBJ1-2
DNA: TGTGCCAGCAGCATTCGGACAGGGGAGAGCTATGGCTACACCTTC
CDR3: CASSIRTGESYGYTF

V: TRBV12-5
size: .
D: .
J: TRBJ2-1
DNA: TGTGCTAGTGGCAGGGGACGGGGCGGCTACAATGAGCAGTTCTTC
CDR3: CASGRGRGGYNEQFF

V: TRBV29-1
size: .
D: .
J: TRBJ2-1
DNA: TGCAGCGCCCCAACAGGGTTCTCTTACAATGAGCAGTTCTTC
CDR3: CSAPTGFSYNEQFF

V: TRBV29-1
size: .
D: TRBD1
J: TRBJ2-1
DNA: TGCAGCGTTGAAGTGACAGGGGGCAATGAGCAGTTCTTC
CDR3: CSVEVTGGNEQFF

V: TRBV9
size: .
D: TRBD1
J: TRBJ1-1
DNA: TGTGCCAGCAGCGCTGGCCCCCCTGACAGGGGACTCACTGAAGCTTTCTTT
CDR3: CASSAGPPDRGLTEAFF

V: TRBV15
size: .
D: TRBD1
J: TRBJ1-1
DNA: TGTGCCACCAGCACCCGAGGGGGCTGGGACACTGAAGCTTTCTTT
CDR3: CATSTRGGWDTEAFF

V: TRBV7-2
size: once
D: .
J: TRBJ1-1
DNA: TGTGCCAGCAGCCCCCGGGGTAACGCTATGAACACTGAAGCTTTCTTT
CDR3: CASSPRGNAMNTEAFF

V: TRBV2
size: once
D: TRBD1
J: TRBJ1-6
DNA: TGTGCCAGCACCTCTACAGGGGTGAATTCACCCCTCCACTTT
CDR3: CASTSTGVNSPLHF

V: TRBV11-2
size: .
D: .
J: TRBJ1-2
DNA: TGTGCCAGCAGCTTAGGTCAAGCAGGGGTCGACTATGGCTACACCTTC
CDR3: CASSLGQAGVDYGYTF

V: TRBV11-2
size: .
D: .
J: TRBJ1-1
DNA: TGTGCCAGCAGGTTCCGGGACATCGCGAACACTGAAGCTTTCTTT
CDR3: CASRFRDIANTEAFF

V: TRBV7-9
size: .
D: .
J: TRBJ1-2
DNA: TGTGCCAGCAGCTTATCACAGGACGCCATCACCTTC
CDR3: CASSLSQDAITF

V: TRBV7-6
size: .
D: .
J: TRBJ1-6
DNA: TGTGCCAGCAGCTTATCTGCTGCGTCACCCCTCCACTTT
CDR3: CASSLSAASPLHF

V: TRBV27
size: .
D: .
J: TRBJ1-5
DNA: TGTGCCAGCAGTCCGTCAGGGCCAGATCAGCCCCAGCATTTT
CDR3: CASSPSGPDQPQHF

V: TRBV3-1/TRBV3-2
size: .
D: .
J: TRBJ2-5
DNA: TGTGCCAGCAGCCGGTGGAGGTCGGAGACCCAGTACTTC
CDR3: CASSRWRSETQYF

V: TRBV19
size: .
D: TRBD1
J: TRBJ2-2
DNA: TGTGCCAGTAGGGGACAGGGGGGAGCCGGGGAGCTGTTTTTT
CDR3: CASRGQGGAGELFF

V: TRBV7-2
size: .
D: .
J: TRBJ2-2
DNA: TGTGCCAGCAACTCCGGAGTGATCCTCAGCGGGGAGCTGTTTTTT
CDR3: CASNSGVILSGELFF

V: TRBV2
size: .
D: .
J: TRBJ2-3
DNA: TGTGCCAGCAACCCGACTGGTACAGATACGCAGTATTTT
CDR3: CASNPTGTDTQYF

V: TRBV19
size: .
D: TRBD1
J: TRBJ2-3
DNA: TGTGCCAGTACCCCAGACAGGGCCACAGATACGCAGTATTTT
CDR3: CASTPDRATDTQYF

V: TRBV18
size: .
D: TRBD2
J: TRBJ2-5
DNA: TGTGCCAGCTCACCGGGACTAGCGGGCCATAACCAAGAGACCCAGTACTTC
CDR3: CASSPGLAGHNQETQYF

V: TRBV10-1
size: many
D: .
J: TRBJ1-2
DNA: TGCGCCAGCAGTGGGCAGGTCCCGTTCTATGGCTACACCTTC
CDR3: CASSGQVPFYGYTF

V: TRBV30
size: .
D: .
J: TRBJ2-1
DNA: TGTGCCTCTTCGGGGAGCTCCTACAATGAGCAGTTCTTC
CDR3: CASSGSSYNEQFF

V: TRBV6-6
size: .
D: .
J: TRBJ1-3
DNA: TGTGCCAGCAGTATGGGGGCAGGGCCTAACACCATATATTTT
CDR3: CASSMGAGPNTIYF

V: TRBV7-9
size: .
D: .
J: TRBJ2-1
DNA: TGTGCCAGCAGCTTAGGGCGGGAAAGGGTCAATGAGCAGTTCTTC
CDR3: CASSLGRERVNEQFF

V: TRBV7-8
size: few
D: .
J: TRBJ2-1
DNA: TGTGCCAGCAGCTACTGGAATGAGCAGTTCTTC
CDR3: CASSYWNEQFF

V: TRBV6-2/TRBV6-3
size: .
D: TRBD2
J: TRBJ2-7
DNA: TGTGCCAGCAGTGATGGACTAGCGGATACATACGAGCAGTACTTC
CDR3: CASSDGLADTYEQYF

V: TRBV7-3
size: .
D: .
J: TRBJ1-1
DNA: TGTGCCAGCAGCCCCCTCGGGGGGATGAACACTGAAGCTTTCTTT
CDR3: CASSPLGGMNTEAFF

V: TRBV2
size: .
D: TRBD1
J: TRBJ1-5
DNA: TGTGCCAGTGTACAGGGGAAAGATCAGCCCCAGCATTTT
CDR3: CASVQGKDQPQHF

V: TRBV5-1
size: .
D: TRBD1
J: TRBJ1-5
DNA: TGCGCCAGCAGCGCACATACAGGGGAGCAGCCCCAGCATTTT
CDR3: CASSAHTGEQPQHF

V: TRBV10-2
size: .
D: TRBD2
J: TRBJ2-2
DNA: TGCGCCAGCAGAGGACTAGCGGTTACCGGGGAGCTGTTTTTT
CDR3: CASRGLAVTGELFF

V: TRBV6-2/TRBV6-3
size: .
D: TRBD2
J: TRBJ2-2
DNA: TGTGCCAGCAGTTACCCCCCGGTGGGAGGGAGGATCGGGGAGCTGTTTTTT
CDR3: CASSYPPVGGRIGELFF

V: TRBV5-6
size: .
D: .
J: TRBJ1-1
DNA: TGTGCCAGCAGCTTGTACCAGGGGTGGGCCACTGAAGCTTTCTTT
CDR3: CASSLYQGWATEAFF

V: TRBV3-1/TRBV3-2
size: .
D: TRBD1
J: TRBJ1-2
DNA: TGTGCCAGCAACCCGGGACAGGGACTTGGCTACACCTTC
CDR3: CASNPGQGLGYTF

V: TRBV27
size: .
D: .
J: TRBJ1-2
DNA: TGTGCCAGCAGTCCTGGTGTTCGGGGTGGCTACACCTTC
CDR3: CASSPGVRGGYTF

V: TRBV18
size: .
D: TRBD1
J: TRBJ1-2
DNA: TGTGCCAGCTCACCGAGCGCCAGGGGGGTTTATGGCTACACCTTC
CDR3: CASSPSARGVYGYTF

V: TRBV5-4
size: .
D: TRBD1
J: TRBJ1-2
DNA: TGTGCCAGCAGTATGGACAGGGGGGACTATGGCTACACCTTC
CDR3: CASSMDRGDYGYTF

V: TRBV30
size: .
D: .
J: TRBJ1-6
DNA: TGTGCCTGGAGTTCTAGACGGATTAATTCACCCCTCCACTTT
CDR3: CAWSSRRINSPLHF

V: TRBV6-5
size: once
D: .
J: TRBJ1-2
DNA: TGTGCCAGCAGTTACGCCCGGGGGTATGGCTACACCTTC
CDR3: CASSYARGYGYTF

V: TRBV11-3
size: .
D: .
J: TRBJ1-1
DNA: TGTGCCAGCAGCCTCTCGGGGGGCGAAGCTTTCTTT
CDR3: CASSLSGGEAFF

V: TRBV5-4
size: .
D: TRBD1
J: TRBJ1-2
DNA: TGTGCCAGCAGCTCTATGACAGGGGCCCTCTATGGCTACACCTTC
CDR3: CASSSMTGALYGYTF

V: TRBV18
size: .
D: TRBD1
J: TRBJ1-2
DNA: TGTGCCAGCTCACCAACAGGGGACTATGGCTACACCTTC
CDR3: CASSPTGDYGYTF

V: TRBV23-1
size: .
D: .
J: TRBJ1-2
DNA: TGCGCCAGCAGTCCCGAGGGCGCCCATGTTCCTGGCTACACCTTC
CDR3: CASSPEGAHVPGYTF